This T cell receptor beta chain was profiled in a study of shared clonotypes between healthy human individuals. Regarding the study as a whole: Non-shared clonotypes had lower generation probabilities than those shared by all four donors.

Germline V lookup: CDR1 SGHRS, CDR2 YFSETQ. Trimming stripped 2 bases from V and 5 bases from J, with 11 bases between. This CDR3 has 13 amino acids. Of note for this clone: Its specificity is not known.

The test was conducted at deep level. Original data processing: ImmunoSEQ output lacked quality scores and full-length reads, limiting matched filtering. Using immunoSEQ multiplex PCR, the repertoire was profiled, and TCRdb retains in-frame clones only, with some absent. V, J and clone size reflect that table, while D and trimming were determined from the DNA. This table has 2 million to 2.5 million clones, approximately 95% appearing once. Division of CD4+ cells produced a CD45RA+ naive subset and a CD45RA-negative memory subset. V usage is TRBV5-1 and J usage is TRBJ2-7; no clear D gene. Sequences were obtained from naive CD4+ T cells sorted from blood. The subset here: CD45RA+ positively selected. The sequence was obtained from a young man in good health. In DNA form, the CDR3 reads TGCGCCAGCAGCTTCCGGGTGAAGGACGAGCAGTACTTC. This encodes CASSFRVKDEQYF.